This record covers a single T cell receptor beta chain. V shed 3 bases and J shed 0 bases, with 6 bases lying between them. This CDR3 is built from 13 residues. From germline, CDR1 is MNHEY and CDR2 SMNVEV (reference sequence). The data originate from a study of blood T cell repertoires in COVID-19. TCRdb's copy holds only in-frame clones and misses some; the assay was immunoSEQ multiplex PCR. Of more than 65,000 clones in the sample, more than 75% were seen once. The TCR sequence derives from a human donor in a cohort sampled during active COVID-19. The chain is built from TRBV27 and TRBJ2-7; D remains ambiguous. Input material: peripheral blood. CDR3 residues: CASSFGFSYEQYF. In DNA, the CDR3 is TGTGCCAGCAGTTTCGGGTTCTCCTACGAGCAGTACTTC.